The rows below give T cell receptor beta chains drawn from one sample of a study of blood T cell repertoires in COVID-19. Libraries were prepared by immunoSEQ multiplex PCR; TCRdb keeps only in-frame clonotypes and omits some of them. Here the sample spans some 460,000 clones, around 90% being singletons. Source material: PBMCs or T cells enriched from blood (not recorded which). Receptor source: a woman aged 18-29 years with acute COVID-19. CDR3s include the opening cysteine and the closing phenylalanine or tryptophan. D genes are given only for firm matches.

J: TRBJ2-1
D: TRBD2
V: TRBV10-3
CDR3: CAIRTSGNNEQFF
DNA: TGTGCCATTAGGACTAGCGGGAACAATGAGCAGTTCTTC

J: TRBJ2-7
D: NA
V: TRBV6-5
CDR3: CASSSQVSYEQYF
DNA: TGTGCCAGCAGTTCACAGGTCTCCTACGAGCAGTACTTC

J: TRBJ1-3
D: NA
V: TRBV6-6
CDR3: CASSLVSSAWVSSGNTIYF
DNA: TGTGCCAGCAGTCTAGTTAGCTCAGCTTGGGTTTCTTCTGGAAACACCATATATTTT

J: TRBJ1-5
D: NA
V: TRBV27
CDR3: CASSHQVNSNQPQHF
DNA: TGTGCCAGCAGCCATCAGGTCAATAGCAATCAGCCCCAGCATTTT

J: TRBJ1-2
D: NA
V: TRBV7-8
CDR3: CASSPAGSGINYGYTF
DNA: TGTGCCAGCAGCCCCGCAGGGTCTGGAATTAACTATGGCTACACCTTC

J: TRBJ1-5
D: NA
V: TRBV24-1
CDR3: CATAKGGASQMNQPQHF
DNA: TGTGCCACCGCAAAGGGGGGGGCCAGTCAGATGAATCAGCCCCAGCATTTT

J: TRBJ2-3
D: NA
V: TRBV4-1
CDR3: CATTGSGSTDTQYF
DNA: TGCGCCACGACCGGCAGCGGTAGCACAGATACGCAGTATTTT

J: TRBJ2-1
D: NA
V: TRBV12-3/TRBV12-4
CDR3: CASSQQVYNEQFF
DNA: TGTGCCAGCAGTCAACAGGTATACAATGAGCAGTTCTTC

J: TRBJ2-5
D: NA
V: TRBV4-1
CDR3: CASSQEEWGRETQYF
DNA: TGCGCCAGCAGCCAAGAAGAATGGGGCCGAGAGACCCAGTACTTC

J: TRBJ1-1
D: NA
V: TRBV28
CDR3: CASPLHLGEANEAFF
DNA: TGTGCCAGCCCGCTCCATTTAGGGGAGGCTAATGAAGCTTTCTTT

J: TRBJ2-5
D: NA
V: TRBV11-2
CDR3: CASSSDTLQYF
DNA: TGTGCCAGCAGCTCCGACACCCTCCAGTACTTC

J: TRBJ2-2
D: TRBD2
V: TRBV29-1
CDR3: CSVEGLAGGKNTGELFF
DNA: TGCAGCGTTGAAGGACTAGCGGGAGGAAAGAACACCGGGGAGCTGTTTTTT